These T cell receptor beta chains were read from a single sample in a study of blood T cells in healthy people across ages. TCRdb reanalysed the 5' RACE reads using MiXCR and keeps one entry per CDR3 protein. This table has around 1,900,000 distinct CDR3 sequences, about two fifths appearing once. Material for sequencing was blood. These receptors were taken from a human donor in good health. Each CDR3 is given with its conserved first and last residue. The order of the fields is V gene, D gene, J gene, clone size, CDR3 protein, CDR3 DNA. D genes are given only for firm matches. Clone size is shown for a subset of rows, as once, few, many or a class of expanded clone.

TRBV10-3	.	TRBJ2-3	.	CAISEIQGDTQYF	TGTGCCATCAGTGAAATTCAGGGAGATACGCAGTATTTT
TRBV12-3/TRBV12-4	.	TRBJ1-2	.	CASNRMGAGYGYTF	TGTGCCAGCAACCGAATGGGGGCGGGCTATGGCTACACCTTC
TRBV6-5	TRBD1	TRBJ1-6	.	CASTPQTGDNSPLHF	TGTGCCAGCACTCCCCAGACAGGGGATAATTCACCCCTCCACTTT
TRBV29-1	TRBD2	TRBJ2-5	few	CSVLGREETQYF	TGCAGCGTTCTGGGGAGGGAAGAGACCCAGTACTTC
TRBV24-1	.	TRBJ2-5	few	CATSPQGKETQYF	TGTGCCACCAGTCCTCAGGGGAAAGAGACCCAGTACTTC
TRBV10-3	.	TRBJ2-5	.	CAISPGAQETQYF	TGTGCCATCAGTCCCGGCGCCCAAGAGACCCAGTACTTC
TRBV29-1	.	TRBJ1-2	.	CSVEYSHGYTF	TGCAGCGTTGAATATTCGCATGGCTACACCTTC
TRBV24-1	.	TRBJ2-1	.	CATSDLGKGAFWVQFF	TGTGCCACCAGTGATTTGGGAAAAGGGGCTTTTTGGGTGCAGTTCTTC
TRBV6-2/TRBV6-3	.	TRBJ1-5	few	CASSLWGAINQPQHF	TGTGCCAGCAGTCTCTGGGGGGCGATCAATCAGCCCCAGCATTTT
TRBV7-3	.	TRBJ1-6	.	CASSLFGGRDYNSPLHF	TGTGCCAGCAGCTTATTTGGAGGGCGAGACTATAATTCACCCCTCCACTTT
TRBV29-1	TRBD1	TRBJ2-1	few	CSVADRSGSYNEQFF	TGCAGCGTCGCGGACAGGTCGGGCTCCTACAATGAGCAGTTCTTC
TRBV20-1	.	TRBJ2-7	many	CSASFRDSLYEQYF	TGCAGTGCTAGTTTCCGGGACTCCCTCTACGAGCAGTACTTC
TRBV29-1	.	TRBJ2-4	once	CSVGLSDIEYF	TGCAGCGTTGGGTTATCGGACATTGAGTACTTC
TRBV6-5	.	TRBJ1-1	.	CASSKDSEAFF	TGTGCCAGCAGCAAGGACAGTGAAGCTTTCTTT
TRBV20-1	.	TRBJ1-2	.	CSARVTGVRGYTF	TGCAGTGCTAGAGTGACGGGGGTTCGGGGCTACACCTTC
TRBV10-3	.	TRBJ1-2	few	CAISESKGPYGYTF	TGTGCCATCAGTGAGTCGAAGGGGCCCTATGGCTACACCTTC
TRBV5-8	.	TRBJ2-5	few	CASSPGTLRQETQYF	TGCGCCAGCAGCCCAGGGACACTTCGCCAAGAGACCCAGTACTTC
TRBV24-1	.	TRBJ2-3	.	CATSDPLRPTGPSTDTQYF	TGTGCCACCAGTGACCCTCTCCGACCGACTGGTCCTAGCACAGATACGCAGTATTTT
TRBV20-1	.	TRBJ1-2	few	CSARDGWERDGYTF	TGCAGTGCTAGAGATGGATGGGAAAGGGATGGCTACACCTTC
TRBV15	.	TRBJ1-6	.	CATSRDGHGGINNSPLHF	TGTGCCACCAGCAGAGATGGTCATGGGGGAATCAATAATTCACCCCTCCACTTT
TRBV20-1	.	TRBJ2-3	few	CSARDERASTDTQYF	TGCAGTGCTAGAGATGAGCGGGCTAGCACAGATACGCAGTATTTT
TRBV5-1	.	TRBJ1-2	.	CASSPWQGRPGYTF	TGCGCCAGCAGTCCGTGGCAGGGTCGACCTGGCTACACCTTC
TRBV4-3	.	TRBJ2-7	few	CASSQERDWNSYEQYF	TGCGCCAGCAGCCAAGAGAGGGACTGGAACTCCTACGAGCAGTACTTC
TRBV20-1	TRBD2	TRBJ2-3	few	CSASGEAGEAADTQYF	TGCAGTGCTAGCGGGGAGGCGGGGGAAGCCGCAGATACGCAGTATTTT
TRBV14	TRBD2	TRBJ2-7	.	CASSHRLAGSYNEQYF	TGTGCCAGCAGCCACCGACTAGCGGGGAGTTACAATGAGCAGTACTTC
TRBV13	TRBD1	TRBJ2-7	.	CASSLGARDRTYEQYF	TGTGCCAGCAGCTTAGGGGCCCGGGACAGGACTTACGAGCAGTACTTC
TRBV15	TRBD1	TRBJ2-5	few	CATSGDRGPQETQYF	TGTGCCACCAGCGGGGACAGGGGACCACAAGAGACCCAGTACTTC
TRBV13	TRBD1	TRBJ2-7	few	CASSPSGTGMVEQYF	TGTGCCAGCAGCCCCTCCGGGACAGGGATGGTCGAGCAGTACTTC
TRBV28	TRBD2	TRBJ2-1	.	CASSLDGLAGGEWFF	TGTGCCAGCAGTTTGGATGGTCTAGCGGGGGGAGAGTGGTTCTTC
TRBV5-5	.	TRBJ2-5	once	CASSLSSGAPETQYF	TGTGCCAGCAGCCTCTCCTCTGGGGCGCCAGAGACCCAGTACTTC
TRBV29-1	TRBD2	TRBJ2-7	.	CSVEISGGATEQYF	TGCAGCGTTGAGATCAGCGGGGGGGCGACCGAGCAGTACTTC
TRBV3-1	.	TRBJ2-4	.	CASSQGAGASLSKNIQYF	TGTGCCAGCAGCCAAGGGGCAGGGGCCTCCCTATCCAAAAACATTCAGTACTTC
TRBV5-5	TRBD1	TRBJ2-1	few	CASSSVGQDYNEQFF	TGTGCCAGCAGCTCTGTCGGACAGGATTACAATGAGCAGTTCTTC
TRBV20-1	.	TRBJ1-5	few	CSARAVLGLDQPQHF	TGCAGTGCTAGAGCTGTTCTTGGTCTAGATCAGCCCCAGCATTTT
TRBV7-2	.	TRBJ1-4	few	CASSLASGKEGEKLFF	TGTGCCAGCAGCCTAGCCTCGGGGAAGGAAGGCGAAAAACTGTTTTTT
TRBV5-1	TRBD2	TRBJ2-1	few	CASSLYSPSGGSYNEQFF	TGCGCCAGCAGCTTGTATTCCCCTAGCGGGGGGTCCTATAATGAGCAGTTCTTC
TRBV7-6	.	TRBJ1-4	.	CASSFRWSEGGKLFF	TGTGCCAGCAGCTTCAGGTGGTCCGAGGGCGGAAAACTGTTTTTT
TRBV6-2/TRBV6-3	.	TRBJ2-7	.	CASSPLLEQYF	TGTGCCAGCAGTCCGTTACTCGAGCAGTACTTC
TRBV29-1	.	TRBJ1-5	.	CSVTYWSRQPQHF	TGCAGCGTTACCTACTGGTCGCGTCAGCCCCAGCATTTT
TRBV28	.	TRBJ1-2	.	CANSSSRTLNYGYTF	TGTGCCAACAGTTCCTCCCGGACACTTAACTATGGCTACACCTTT
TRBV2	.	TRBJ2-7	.	CASSVTTIGAISCEQYF	TGTGCCAGCAGTGTCACAACTATCGGGGCTATATCCTGCGAGCAGTACTTC
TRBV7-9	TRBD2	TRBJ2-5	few	CASSKRLAGVMQGTQYF	TGTGCCAGCAGCAAGCGACTAGCGGGGGTTATGCAAGGGACCCAGTACTTC
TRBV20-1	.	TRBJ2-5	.	CSAREFGTGETQYF	TGCAGTGCTAGAGAGTTTGGGACCGGAGAGACCCAGTACTTC
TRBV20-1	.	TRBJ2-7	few	CSARLGDEQYF	TGCAGTGCTAGGCTGGGCGACGAGCAGTACTTC
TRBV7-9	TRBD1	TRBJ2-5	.	CASGSPHQTGGRETQYF	TGTGCCAGCGGCTCCCCTCACCAAACAGGGGGAAGGGAGACCCAGTACTTC
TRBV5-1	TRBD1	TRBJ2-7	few	CASSVTGQNYEQYF	TGCGCCAGCAGTGTCACGGGACAGAACTACGAGCAGTACTTC
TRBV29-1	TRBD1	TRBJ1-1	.	CSTKGGQGTEAFF	TGCAGCACCAAGGGGGGACAGGGGACTGAAGCTTTCTTT
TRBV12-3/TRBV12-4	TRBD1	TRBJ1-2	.	CASSPRQGSTMWRARGYTF	TGTGCCAGCAGTCCCCGACAGGGGTCAACTATGTGGCGAGCTAGAGGCTACACCTTC
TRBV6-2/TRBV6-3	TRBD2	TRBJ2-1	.	CASSSAGGDNEQFF	TGTGCCAGCAGTTCCGCGGGGGGCGACAATGAGCAGTTCTTC
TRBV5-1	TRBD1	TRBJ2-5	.	CASSFGDREGETQYF	TGCGCCAGCAGCTTCGGGGACAGGGAGGGAGAGACCCAGTACTTC
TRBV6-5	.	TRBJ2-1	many	CASTRGGFSSYNEQFF	TGTGCCAGCACCCGAGGCGGGTTTAGCTCCTACAATGAGCAGTTCTTC
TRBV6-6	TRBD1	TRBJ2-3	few	CAIHSGQGTDTQYF	TGTGCCATCCATTCGGGACAGGGGACAGATACGCAGTATTTT
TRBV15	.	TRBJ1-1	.	CATSPERSTEAFF	TGTGCCACCAGCCCAGAAAGGAGCACTGAAGCTTTCTTT
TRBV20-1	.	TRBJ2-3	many	CSASVGYSTDTQYF	TGCAGTGCTAGTGTAGGCTATAGCACAGATACGCAGTATTTT
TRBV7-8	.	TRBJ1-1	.	CASSLDRAMNTEAFF	TGTGCCAGCAGCTTAGACCGGGCAATGAACACTGAAGCTTTCTTT
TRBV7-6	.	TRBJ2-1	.	CASSLAEDEQFF	TGTGCCAGCAGCTTAGCGGAGGATGAGCAGTTCTTC
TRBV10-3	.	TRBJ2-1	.	CATSGTGSYNEQFF	TGTGCCACATCCGGAACAGGCTCCTACAATGAGCAGTTCTTC
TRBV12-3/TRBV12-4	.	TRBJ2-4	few	CASSIFKGMSKNIQYF	TGTGCCAGCAGTATCTTCAAAGGGATGTCCAAAAACATTCAGTACTTC
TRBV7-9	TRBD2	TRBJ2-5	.	CASSYGLAILETQYF	TGTGCCAGCAGTTACGGACTAGCGATTTTGGAGACCCAGTACTTC
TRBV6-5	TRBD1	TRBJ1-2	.	CGSGQGGFKPDGYTF	TGTGGCAGCGGACAGGGCGGTTTTAAACCCGATGGCTACACCTTC